Below, 17 T cell receptor beta chains from the same sample are listed, as sequenced in a study of T cell repertoires in cytomegalovirus infection. TCRdb fed the reads into MiXCR, producing one record per CDR3 protein. The data show 100,000 or so distinct CDR3 sequences, 23% seen once. Sample: CD8+ T cells from PBMCs. All receptors derive from a human donor in good health (CMV status not recorded). Some clones in this sample may be carry-over from other donors' samples.

This clonotype was counted a few times. The chain is built from TRBV19 and TRBJ2-1, with 11 nucleotides matching TRBD1. Trimming cost V 7 bases and J 7 bases; bases outside gene matches: 12. This CDR3 region has 16 residues. Germline CDR1 is LNHDA and CDR2 is SQIVND (reference sequence). The CDR3 spells CASTQGWGTGGNEQFF. CDR3 bases: TGTGCCAGTACCCAAGGGTGGGGGACAGGGGGAAATGAGCAGTTCTTC.

This clonotype has a handful of counts. This sequence joins TRBV7-8 and TRBJ2-7, with 7 bases that match TRBD1. CDR3 length: 15 amino acids. With V trimmed by 5 bases and J by 1 base, 8 bases remained unmatched. Germline V gives CDR1 SGHVS, CDR2 FQNEAQ. CDR3 protein: CASSLNRGESYEQYF. CDR3 DNA: TGTGCCAGCAGCCTAAACAGGGGAGAATCCTACGAGCAGTACTTC.

The rearrangement links TRBV7-9 to TRBJ2-2; perhaps TRBD1 as D (5 bases). Germline CDR1 reads SEHNR; CDR2 reads FQNEAQ (reference sequence). V lost 3 bases and J lost 1, with 9 bases in between. The CDR3 consists of 15 residues. The DNA of the CDR3 is TGTGCCAGCAGCTTGGGCAGGGAGAACACCGGGGAGCTGTTTTTT. Its translation is CASSLGRENTGELFF.

This clonotype showed up just a few times. The chain is built from TRBV11-2 and TRBJ2-1; 14 bases match TRBD2. The CDR3 spans 18 residues. Germline V gene data show CDR1 as SGHAT and CDR2 as FQNNGV. V shed 5 bases, J shed 4 bases, and the junction held 10 bases outside the gene matches. The CDR3 reads CASSPGTSGSGIYNEQFF. The CDR3 nucleotides read TGTGCCAGCAGCCCTGGGACTAGCGGGAGCGGAATATACAATGAGCAGTTCTTC.

This clonotype was detected a few times. CDR3 bases: TGTGCCAGCAGTGACCCAGCTGAAGGGGCCAATTCACCCCTCCACTTT. Amino acids: CASSDPAEGANSPLHF. The chain is built from TRBV27 and TRBJ1-6; D might be TRBD1 (5 bases). This CDR3 is 16 amino acids long. CDR1 and CDR2 from the germline V gene are MNHEY and SMNVEV (reference sequence). V gave up 5 bases and J gave up 7 bases, with 18 bases separating them.

V gene TRBV6-2 or TRBV6-3 combines with J gene TRBJ2-7; TRBD2 matches at 12 bases. V was pared by 6 bases and J by 4 bases, with 10 bases of the junction left unmatched. This CDR3 has 16 amino acids. Per the germline V gene, CDR1 is MNHEY and CDR2 is SVGEGT. CDR3 sequence: CASRETSGGPVYEQYF. The CDR3 nucleotides are TGTGCCAGCAGGGAGACTAGCGGGGGTCCAGTTTACGAGCAGTACTTC.

This clonotype was seen at least ten times. The CDR3 loop reads CASTMGQGTDTQYF. CDR3 in DNA: TGTGCCAGTACTATGGGACAGGGCACAGATACGCAGTATTTT. The V call is TRBV19, the J call TRBJ2-3; 8 positions agree with TRBD1. The CDR3 runs to 14 residues. The V gene end was trimmed by 7 bases and the J gene end by 1 base; junction bases not matched to a gene: 4. CDR1 is LNHDA, CDR2 SQIVND, per germline (reference sequence). The entire variable domain, with the rest obtained from reference TRBV19 and TRBJ2-3, is as follows: DGGITQSPKYLFRKEGQNVTLSCEQNLNHDAMYWYRQDPGQGLRLIYYSQIVNDFQKGDIAEGYSVSREKKESFPLTVTSAQKNPTAFYLCASTMGQGTDTQYFGPGTRLTVL.

The chain is built from TRBV7-2 and TRBJ2-7, with 8 bases identical to TRBD2. The germline V gene encodes CDR1 SGHTA and CDR2 FQGNSA. CDR3 size: 13 residues. V was pared by 5 bases and J by 5 bases, with 5 bases of the junction left unmatched. The CDR3 protein is CASSQTSDHEQYF. The CDR3 DNA is TGTGCCAGCAGCCAGACTAGCGATCACGAGCAGTACTTC.

V and J are TRBV29-1 and TRBJ2-1; D is unresolved. CDR3 length: 11 residues. CDR1 SQVTM and CDR2 ANQGSEA come from the germline V gene. Trimming stripped 8 bases from V and 7 bases from J, with 12 bases between. The CDR3 loop reads CSINSRNEQFF. The CDR3 DNA sequence: TGCAGCATAAACAGTAGGAATGAGCAGTTCTTC.

This clonotype was recorded a few times. The V and J genes are TRBV7-8 and TRBJ1-2, with 8 bases that match TRBD1. The trim removed 6 bases at V and 5 bases at J, leaving 8 bases unmatched. The CDR3 consists of 14 residues. Germline CDR1 SGHVS, CDR2 FQNEAQ. The CDR3 region has the DNA TGTGCCAGCAGGTCCGGGACAGGAACATATGGCTACACCTTC. It yields the protein CASRSGTGTYGYTF.

The V and J genes are TRBV25-1 and TRBJ1-6; D remains unclear. Trimming removed 1 base at V and 4 bases at J, with 8 bases between. Germline V gene lookup returns CDR1 MGHDK and CDR2 SYGVNS. This CDR3 contains 15 residues. The DNA of the CDR3 is TGTGCCAGCAGTGAATCGATCGCTTATAATTCACCCCTCCACTTT. Protein sequence: CASSESIAYNSPLHF.

This clonotype was observed a handful of times. The chain uses TRBV12-5 and TRBJ2-2; weak D call: TRBD1 (5 bases). CDR1 is LGHNT and CDR2 is FRNRAP in the germline V gene. The V end lost 6 bases, the J end lost 1 base, and 9 bases lay between the germline ends. The CDR3 totals 14 residues. The CDR3 loop is CASGATGNTGELFF. The CDR3 coding sequence is TGTGCTAGTGGGGCTACAGGGAACACCGGGGAGCTGTTTTTT.

The chain combines TRBV12-3 or TRBV12-4 with TRBJ1-3; no clear D. The CDR3 covers 14 residues. Trimming shortened V by 4 bases and J by 0 bases, and 7 bases separated the two germline ends. In DNA form, the CDR3 reads TGTGCCAGCAGTTCCCCAATCTCTGGAAACACCATATATTTT. This codes for CASSSPISGNTIYF.

There are a few counts of this clonotype. The gene calls are TRBV19 and TRBJ1-4, with D possibly being TRBD1 (6 bases). Per germline, CDR1 LNHDA and CDR2 SQIVND (reference sequence). This CDR3 is built from 15 residues. The ends were cut back, 4 bases at V and 3 bases at J, with 12 bases in the middle. CDR3 in amino acids: CASSTRTAPNEKLFF. Written as DNA, the CDR3 is TGTGCCAGTAGTACCCGGACAGCCCCTAATGAAAAACTGTTTTTT.

CDR3 in DNA: TGTGCCAGCAGCGCAGGGGGCTCTGGCCAGCCCCAGCATTTT. Translated: CASSAGGSGQPQHF. The rearrangement joins TRBV28 to TRBJ1-5; TRBD1 matches at 8 bases. CDR3 size: 14 residues. Germline lookup yields CDR1 MDHEN and CDR2 SYDVKM. The V segment lost 6 bases and the J segment 7 bases; nucleotides outside the gene matches: 8.

CDR3 amino acids: CASRSHSALAGGVQDTQYF. The CDR3 region has the DNA TGTGCCAGCAGGAGCCACTCCGCGTTAGCGGGGGGGGTGCAAGATACGCAGTATTTT. The chain joins TRBV6-2 or TRBV6-3 to TRBJ2-3, with 11 bases lining up with TRBD2. V gave up 6 bases and J gave up 5 bases; unmatched junction bases: 19. The CDR3 runs to 19 residues. Germline V gene lookup returns CDR1 MNHEY and CDR2 SVGEGT.

This clonotype was observed a handful of times. The gene calls are TRBV9 and TRBJ2-1; TRBD1 or TRBD2 may be the D gene (6 bases each). This CDR3 contains 15 residues. Germline V gene data show CDR1 as SGDLS and CDR2 as YYNGEE. V was clipped by 3 bases and J by 9 bases, with 19 bases between them. The chain's CDR3 is CASSADLGGSGEQFF. In DNA form, the CDR3 reads TGTGCCAGCAGCGCGGACTTAGGGGGGTCGGGTGAGCAGTTCTTC.